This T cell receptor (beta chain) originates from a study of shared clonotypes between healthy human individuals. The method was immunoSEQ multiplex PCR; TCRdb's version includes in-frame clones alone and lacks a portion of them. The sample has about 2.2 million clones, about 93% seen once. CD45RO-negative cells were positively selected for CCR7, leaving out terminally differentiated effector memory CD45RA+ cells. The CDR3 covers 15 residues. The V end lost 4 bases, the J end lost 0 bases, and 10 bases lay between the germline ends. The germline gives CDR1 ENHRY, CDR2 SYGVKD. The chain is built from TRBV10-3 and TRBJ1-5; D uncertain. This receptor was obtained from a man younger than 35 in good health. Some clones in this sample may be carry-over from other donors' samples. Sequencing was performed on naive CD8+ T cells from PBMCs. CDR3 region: CAISGAEYSNQPQHF. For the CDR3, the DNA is TGTGCCATCAGTGGGGCGGAATATAGCAATCAGCCCCAGCATTTT.